A single sample is the source of the 27 T cell receptor beta chains below, sequenced in a study of blood T cell repertoires in COVID-19. Measured with immunoSEQ multiplex PCR; TCRdb has only the in-frame clones, and not every one. Here the sample spans about 140,000 clones, about nine tenths being singletons. The sequenced sample was PBMCs or T cells enriched from blood (not recorded which). These receptors were collected from a man over 45 who had recovered from COVID-19.

The chain employs TRBV3-1 (or the pseudogene TRBV3-2) and TRBJ1-2; 7 bases line up with TRBD1. With 5 bases clipped from V and 0 bases from J, the junction kept 12 bases outside the gene matches. CDR1 LGHDT and CDR2 YNNKEL come from the germline V gene (reference sequence). The CDR3 runs to 17 residues. CDR3 DNA: TGTGCCAGCAGCTTTGTAGACAGGGAAGGGACTAACTATGGCTACACCTTC. As protein: CASSFVDREGTNYGYTF.

This sequence joins TRBV27 and TRBJ2-7; 8 nucleotides line up with TRBD1. Germline V CDR1 and CDR2: MNHEY, SMNVEV (reference sequence). With 2 bases clipped from V and 0 bases from J, the junction kept 6 bases outside the gene matches. The CDR3 contains 16 residues. The CDR3 spells CASSLGQGQGSYEQYF. The CDR3 DNA sequence: TGTGCCAGCAGTTTAGGTCAAGGACAGGGCTCCTACGAGCAGTACTTC.

The V gene is TRBV24-1, the J gene TRBJ2-7; 8 bases match TRBD1. The CDR3 consists of 16 residues. Germline V lookup: CDR1 KGHDR, CDR2 SFDVKD. Trimming cost V 4 bases and J 2 bases; bases outside gene matches: 9. CDR3: CATSEPSTGVAYEQYV. The DNA of the CDR3 is TGTGCCACCAGTGAGCCATCGACAGGGGTGGCCTACGAGCAGTACGTC.

The V call is TRBV7-2, the J call TRBJ1-1; 9 bases are a match to TRBD1. CDR1 is SGHTA and CDR2 is FQGNSA in the germline V gene. Trimming cost V 2 bases and J 4 bases; bases outside gene matches: 5. The length of the CDR3 is 15 residues. The CDR3 region is CASSLQTGGSTEAFF. For the CDR3, the DNA is TGTGCCAGCAGCTTACAGACAGGGGGTAGCACTGAAGCTTTCTTT.

The chain employs TRBV19 and TRBJ1-6, with 9 bases that match TRBD1. Germline V gene sequence: CDR1 LNHDA, CDR2 SQIVND (reference sequence). Trimming cost V 8 bases and J 6 bases; bases outside gene matches: 8. The CDR3 covers 15 residues. The CDR3 DNA reads as TGTGCCAGTGGCAACCGGGACAGGGTTAATTCACCCCTCCACTTT. Translated: CASGNRDRVNSPLHF.

The rearrangement links TRBV7-2 to TRBJ2-7, with D unclear. CDR3 length equals 15 residues. The germline V gene has CDR1 SGHTA and CDR2 FQGNSA. Between the trimmed V and J ends, which lost 6 bases and 0 bases, there was a span of 15 bases. The DNA for the CDR3 is TGTGCCAGCAGTAAGGAACAGCTTTCCTCCTACGAGCAGTACTTC. Translation: CASSKEQLSSYEQYF.

The J gene is TRBJ1-6, the V gene TRBV4-3; D may be TRBD1 (5 bases). Germline V gene data show CDR1 as LGHNA and CDR2 as YSLEER. The V gene lost 1 base and the J gene lost 10 bases, with 14 bases spanning the gap. CDR3 size: 15 residues. The CDR3 region is CASSQGGEGWSPLHF. The CDR3 DNA reads TGCGCCAGCAGCCAAGGGGGGGAGGGTTGGTCACCCCTCCACTTT.

The chain couples TRBV5-8 to TRBJ2-7, with a possible D match to TRBD1 (5 bases). V dropped 0 bases and J dropped 0 bases, with 22 bases sitting between them. CDR3 length: 19 amino acids. CDR1 and CDR2 from the germline V gene are SGHTS and YDEGEE. The CDR3 region is CASSLAGQGYPPSSYEQYV. For the CDR3, the DNA is TGTGCCAGCAGCTTGGCCGGGCAGGGTTATCCCCCATCCTCCTACGAGCAGTACGTC.

In this sample, this clone turned up once. The chain employs TRBV7-9 and TRBJ1-3, with D possibly matching TRBD1 (6 bases). From germline, CDR1 is SEHNR and CDR2 FQNEAQ (reference sequence). The CDR3 length is 14 residues. With 4 bases removed from V and 4 bases from J, the gap between germline ends came to 11 bases. The CDR3 DNA sequence: TGTGCCAGCAGCTCCGACAGGCAAGGAAACACCATATATTTT. Translated, it gives CASSSDRQGNTIYF.

V usage is TRBV5-1 and J usage is TRBJ2-5, with 12 nucleotides matching TRBD2. This CDR3 region has 17 residues. J lost 5 bases, V lost 4 bases, and 12 bases had no gene match. Per the germline V gene, CDR1 is SGHRS and CDR2 is YFSETQ. CDR3 DNA: TGCGCCAGCAGCGTCCGTGGACTAGCGGGACTCTTGGAGACCCAGTACTTC. This gives the protein CASSVRGLAGLLETQYF.

The chain links TRBV5-5 to TRBJ1-4, with D possibly being TRBD1 (6 bases). Germline V gene lookup returns CDR1 SGHKS and CDR2 YYEKEE (reference sequence). Trimming cost V 1 base and J 3 bases, with 7 bases left between them. CDR3 length: 14 residues. The CDR3: CASSLRQANEKLFF. The CDR3 DNA sequence: TGTGCCAGCAGCTTGCGACAGGCTAATGAAAAACTGTTTTTT.

V is TRBV4-3 and J is TRBJ1-1; D not resolved. The V end lost 4 bases, the J end lost 3 bases, and 12 bases lay between the germline ends. The germline V gene has CDR1 LGHNA and CDR2 YSLEER. CDR3 size: 14 residues. CDR3 region: CASSLRAGDTEAFF. The CDR3, as DNA: TGCGCCAGCAGCCTACGGGCCGGGGACACTGAAGCTTTCTTT.

This clone occurred once. This chain links TRBV4-3 with TRBJ1-2; TRBD1 matches 9 bases. Germline CDR1 is LGHNA and CDR2 is YSLEER. The CDR3 has 15 amino acids. V trimming: 0 bases; J trimming: 6 bases; junction bases outside the gene matches: 5. The CDR3: CASSQDRWDRDGYTF. Written as DNA, the CDR3 is TGCGCCAGCAGCCAAGACCGCTGGGACAGGGATGGCTACACCTTC.

The chain has TRBV10-3 and TRBJ2-5; D call uncertain. The germline V gene encodes CDR1 ENHRY and CDR2 SYGVKD. The germline V and J ends were trimmed by 4 bases and 2 bases, with 5 bases remaining between them. This CDR3 has 12 residues. CDR3 sequence reads: CAISGVQETQYF. DNA of the CDR3: TGTGCCATCAGTGGAGTTCAAGAGACCCAGTACTTC.

Here the CDR3 reads CASSASVNTGELFF. The CDR3 DNA is TGTGCCAGCAGCGCTAGCGTGAACACCGGGGAGCTGTTTTTT. The V call is TRBV9, the J call TRBJ2-2, with a possible D match to TRBD2 (6 bases). V lost 3 bases, J lost 1 base, and 7 bases lay in between. The CDR3 extends over 14 amino acids. Germline CDR1 and CDR2: SGDLS and YYNGEE.

The chain links TRBV6-5 to TRBJ2-5; 9 bases fit TRBD1. Germline V lookup: CDR1 MNHEY, CDR2 SVGAGI. V was clipped by 7 bases and J by 7 bases; unmatched bases: 10. The CDR3 sequence is 14 residues long. For the CDR3, the DNA is TGTGCCAGCACCTCACTGGACAGGGGTGGGACCCAGTACTTC. Protein sequence: CASTSLDRGGTQYF.

The CDR3: CAWSPLRPDSPGELFF. CDR3 sequence (DNA): TGTGCCTGGAGTCCCCTACGACCGGACAGTCCCGGGGAGCTGTTTTTT. The chain recombines TRBV30 with TRBJ2-2; maybe TRBD1 (6 bases). Germline assignment: CDR1 GTSNPN and CDR2 SVGIG (reference sequence). Between the trimmed V and J ends, which lost 2 bases and 6 bases, there was a span of 19 bases. This CDR3 is 16 amino acids long.

This chain links TRBV14 with TRBJ1-2; no firm D call. This CDR3 region has 13 residues. Per germline, CDR1 SGHDN and CDR2 FVKESK. Trimming took off 0 bases at V and 3 bases at J, with 5 bases between the two ends. CDR3 residues: CASSQDAYYGYTF. CDR3 nucleotides: TGTGCCAGCAGCCAAGACGCGTACTATGGCTACACCTTC.

This chain connects TRBV15 to TRBJ2-5; 12 bases match TRBD2. After removal of 0 bases from V and 5 bases from J, the junction contained 13 bases not matched to a gene. Germline values: CDR1 LNHNV, CDR2 YYDKDF (reference sequence). The CDR3 length is 19 residues. The DNA of the CDR3 is TGTGCCACCAGCAGAGATCGAAGTGGGACTAGCGGGCCCCGCGAGACCCAGTACTTC. It yields the protein CATSRDRSGTSGPRETQYF. Full variable domain (outside the CDR3, taken from reference TRBV15 and TRBJ2-5): DAMVIQNPRYQVTQFGKPVTLSCSQTLNHNVMYWYQQKSSQAPKLLFHYYDKDFNNEADTPDNFQSRRPNTSFCFLDIRSPGLGDTAMYLCATSRDRSGTSGPRETQYFGPGTRLLVL.

The V call is TRBV12-3 or TRBV12-4, the J call TRBJ1-2; no reliable D call. The CDR3 has 13 amino acids. The V end lost 2 bases, the J end lost 7 bases, and 11 bases lay between the germline ends. DNA for the CDR3: TGTGCCAGCAGTTTAAACAGTCAAGCTGGCTACACCTTC. Its protein is CASSLNSQAGYTF.

The chain employs TRBV6-2 or TRBV6-3 and TRBJ2-3; TRBD2 is a possible D gene (5 bases). This CDR3 comprises 14 residues. Germline V gives CDR1 MNHEY, CDR2 SVGEGT. V was clipped by 2 bases and J by 3 bases, with 9 bases between them. The CDR3 sequence is CASSYRTRTDTQYF. The CDR3 coding sequence is TGTGCCAGCAGTTACAGAACTAGGACAGATACGCAGTATTTT.

V gene TRBV18 combines with J gene TRBJ1-1; 10 positions match TRBD1. Losses at the gene ends were 2 bases for V and 8 bases for J; bases not matched to a gene: 2. This CDR3 has 13 residues. Germline CDR1 and CDR2: KGHSH and LQKENI. The CDR3 DNA reads as TGTGCCAGCTCACCAGGACAGGGGGTAGAAGCTTTCTTT. This codes for CASSPGQGVEAFF.

CDR3 DNA: TGTGCCAGTATGGCCCAGGGGGAGTACCAAGAGACCCAGTACTTC. This encodes CASMAQGEYQETQYF. The chain recombines TRBV19 with TRBJ2-5, with 7 bases that match TRBD1. The CDR3 consists of 15 residues. The V gene's germline CDR1 is LNHDA and CDR2 SQIVND (reference sequence). The J segment lost 0 bases and the V segment lost 7 bases, leaving 8 bases of the junction unmatched.

This clone showed up just once. This chain links TRBV6-5 with TRBJ1-2, with unresolved D. V was trimmed by 2 bases and J by 8 bases, leaving 12 bases between them. The CDR3 is 13 amino acids. Germline V gene sequence: CDR1 MNHEY, CDR2 SVGAGI. CDR3 coding DNA: TGTGCCAGCAGTTACCGGGATAGGGAGGGCTACACCTTC. Its protein is CASSYRDREGYTF.

The chain couples TRBV28 to TRBJ1-3; D unclear. This CDR3 region has 17 residues. V was clipped by 3 bases and J by 0 bases, with 15 bases between them. Germline lookup yields CDR1 MDHEN and CDR2 SYDVKM. The CDR3 DNA sequence: TGTGCCAGCAGTTTCATGACCGGGTTGGACTCTGGAAACACCATATATTTT. Translated: CASSFMTGLDSGNTIYF.

In this sample, this clone turned up once. This chain connects TRBV7-9 to TRBJ1-3; D unclear. The CDR3 runs to 19 residues. The germline V gene has CDR1 SEHNR and CDR2 FQNEAQ (reference sequence). The V and J ends lost 6 bases and 4 bases respectively, with 28 bases between them. The CDR3 DNA sequence: TGTGCCAGCAGGCTTCTTTCCGGCACCGAACTAAGAAAGGGAAACACCATATATTTT. It codes for CASRLLSGTELRKGNTIYF.

This clone was recorded only once. Written as DNA, the CDR3 is TGTGCCACCAGTGACCCGGGCAGGGGGCTTACCGGGGAGCTGTTTTTT. This codes for CATSDPGRGLTGELFF. The V gene is TRBV24-1, the J gene TRBJ2-2; 8 nucleotides match TRBD1. Germline assignment: CDR1 KGHDR and CDR2 SFDVKD. Trimming at V came to 4 bases and at J to 5 bases, leaving 8 bases not matched to a gene. This CDR3 spans 16 amino acids.